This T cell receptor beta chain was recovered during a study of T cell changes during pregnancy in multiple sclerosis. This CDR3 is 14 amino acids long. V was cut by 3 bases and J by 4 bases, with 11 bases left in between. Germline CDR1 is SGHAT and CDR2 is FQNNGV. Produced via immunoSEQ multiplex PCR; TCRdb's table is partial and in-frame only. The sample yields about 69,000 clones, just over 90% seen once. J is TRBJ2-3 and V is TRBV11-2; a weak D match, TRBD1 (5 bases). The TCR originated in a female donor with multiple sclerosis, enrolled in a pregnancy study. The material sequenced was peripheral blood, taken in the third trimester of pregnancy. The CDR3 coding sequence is TGTGCCAGCAGCTTCAGGGTATTGCCAGATACGCAGTATTTT. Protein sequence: CASSFRVLPDTQYF.